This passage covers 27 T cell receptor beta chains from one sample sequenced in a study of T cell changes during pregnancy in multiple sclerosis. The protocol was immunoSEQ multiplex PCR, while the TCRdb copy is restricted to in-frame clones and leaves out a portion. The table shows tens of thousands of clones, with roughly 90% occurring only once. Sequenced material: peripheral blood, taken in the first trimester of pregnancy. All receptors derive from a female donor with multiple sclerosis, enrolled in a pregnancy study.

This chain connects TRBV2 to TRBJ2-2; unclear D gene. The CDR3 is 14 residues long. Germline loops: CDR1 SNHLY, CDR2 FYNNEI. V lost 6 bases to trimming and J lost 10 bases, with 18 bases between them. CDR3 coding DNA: TGTGCCAGCAGACCCGACCACAGCAAGGCGGAGCTGTTTTTT. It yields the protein CASRPDHSKAELFF.

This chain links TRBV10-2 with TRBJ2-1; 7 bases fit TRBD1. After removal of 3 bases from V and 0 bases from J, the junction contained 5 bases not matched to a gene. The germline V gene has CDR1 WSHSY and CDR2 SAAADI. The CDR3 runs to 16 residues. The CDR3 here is CASSDPQGVSYNEQFF. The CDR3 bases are TGCGCCAGCAGTGACCCTCAGGGGGTCTCCTACAATGAGCAGTTCTTC.

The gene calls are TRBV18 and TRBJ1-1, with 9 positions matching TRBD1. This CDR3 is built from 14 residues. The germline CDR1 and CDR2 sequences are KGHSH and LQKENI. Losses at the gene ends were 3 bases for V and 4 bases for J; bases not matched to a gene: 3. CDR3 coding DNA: TGTGCCAGCTCACCGACAGGGGGTGGCACTGAAGCTTTCTTT. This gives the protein CASSPTGGGTEAFF.

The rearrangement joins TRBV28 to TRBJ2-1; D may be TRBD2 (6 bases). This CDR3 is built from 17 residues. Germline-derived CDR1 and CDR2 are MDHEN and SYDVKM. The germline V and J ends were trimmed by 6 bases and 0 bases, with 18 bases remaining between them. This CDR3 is CASSLTTGASSYNEQFF. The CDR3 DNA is TGTGCCAGCAGCTTAACGACGGGAGCCAGCTCCTACAATGAGCAGTTCTTC. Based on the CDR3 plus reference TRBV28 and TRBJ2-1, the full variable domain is DVKVTQSSRYLVKRTGEKVFLECVQDMDHENMFWYRQDPGLGLRLIYFSYDVKMKEKGDIPEGYSVSREKKERFSLILESASTNQTSMYLCASSLTTGASSYNEQFFGPGTRLTVL.

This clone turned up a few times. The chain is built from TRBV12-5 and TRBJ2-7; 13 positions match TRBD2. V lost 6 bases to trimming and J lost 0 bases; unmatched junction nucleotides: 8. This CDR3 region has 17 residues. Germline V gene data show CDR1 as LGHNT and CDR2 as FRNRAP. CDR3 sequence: CASGPGLAGPGSYEQYF. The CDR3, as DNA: TGTGCTAGTGGCCCGGGACTAGCGGGACCGGGCTCCTACGAGCAGTACTTC.

The CDR3 sequence: CAAGRQNQETQYF. DNA of the CDR3: TGTGCCGCTGGCCGACAGAATCAAGAGACCCAGTACTTC. V and J are TRBV10-3 and TRBJ2-5; TRBD1 is a possible D gene (5 bases). Deletions cut 11 bases from V and 2 bases from J, with 15 bases between. In germline, CDR1 is ENHRY, CDR2 SYGVKD. The CDR3 sequence is 13 residues long.

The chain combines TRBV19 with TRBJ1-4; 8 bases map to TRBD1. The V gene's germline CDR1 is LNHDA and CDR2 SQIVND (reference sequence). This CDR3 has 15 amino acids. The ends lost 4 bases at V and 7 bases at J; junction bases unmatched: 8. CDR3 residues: CASSTSDRVREKLFF. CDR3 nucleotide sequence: TGTGCCAGTAGTACATCGGACAGGGTGCGTGAAAAACTGTTTTTT.

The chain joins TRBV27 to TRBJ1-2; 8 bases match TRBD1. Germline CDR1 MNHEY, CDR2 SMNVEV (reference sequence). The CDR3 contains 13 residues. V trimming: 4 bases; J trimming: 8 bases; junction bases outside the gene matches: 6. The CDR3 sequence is CASSSTGVRGYTF. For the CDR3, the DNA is TGTGCCAGCAGTTCGACAGGGGTTAGGGGCTACACCTTC.

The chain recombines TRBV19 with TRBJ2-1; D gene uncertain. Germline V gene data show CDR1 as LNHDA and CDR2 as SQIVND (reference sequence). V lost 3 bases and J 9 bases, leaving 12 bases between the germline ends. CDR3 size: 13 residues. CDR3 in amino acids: CASSIQSRLEQFF. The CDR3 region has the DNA TGTGCCAGTAGTATTCAATCTAGACTTGAGCAGTTCTTC.

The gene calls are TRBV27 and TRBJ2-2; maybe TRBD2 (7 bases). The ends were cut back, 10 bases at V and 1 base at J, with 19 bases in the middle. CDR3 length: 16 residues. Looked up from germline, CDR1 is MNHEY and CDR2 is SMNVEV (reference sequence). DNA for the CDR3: TGTGCCACAAGGGGGGGGACAAGACTGAACACCGGGGAGCTGTTTTTT. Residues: CATRGGTRLNTGELFF.

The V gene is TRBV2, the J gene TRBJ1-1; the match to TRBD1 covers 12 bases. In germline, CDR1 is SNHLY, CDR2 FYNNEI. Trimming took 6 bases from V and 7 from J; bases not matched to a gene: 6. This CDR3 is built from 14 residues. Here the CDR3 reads CASSLGQGAGEAFF. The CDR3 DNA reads TGTGCCAGCAGCTTGGGACAGGGGGCAGGTGAAGCTTTCTTT.

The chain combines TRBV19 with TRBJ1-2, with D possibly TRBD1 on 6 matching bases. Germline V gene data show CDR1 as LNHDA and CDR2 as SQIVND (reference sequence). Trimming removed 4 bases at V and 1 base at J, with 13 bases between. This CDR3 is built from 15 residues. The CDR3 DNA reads TGTGCCAGTAGTAGTCGGACAGCTGTTAACTATGGCTACACCTTC. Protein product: CASSSRTAVNYGYTF.

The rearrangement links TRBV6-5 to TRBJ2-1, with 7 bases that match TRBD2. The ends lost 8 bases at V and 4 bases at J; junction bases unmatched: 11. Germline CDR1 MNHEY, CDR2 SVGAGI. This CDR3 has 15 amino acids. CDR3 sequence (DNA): TGTGCCAGCGCCTGGTACGCGGGAGAATACAATGAGCAGTTCTTC. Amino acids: CASAWYAGEYNEQFF.

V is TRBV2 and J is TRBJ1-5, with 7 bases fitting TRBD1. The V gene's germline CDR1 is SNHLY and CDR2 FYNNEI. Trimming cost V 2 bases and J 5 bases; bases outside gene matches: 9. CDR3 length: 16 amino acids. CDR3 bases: TGTGCCAGCAGTGAAATGGCCAGGGGGGTCGATCAGCCCCAGCATTTT. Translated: CASSEMARGVDQPQHF.

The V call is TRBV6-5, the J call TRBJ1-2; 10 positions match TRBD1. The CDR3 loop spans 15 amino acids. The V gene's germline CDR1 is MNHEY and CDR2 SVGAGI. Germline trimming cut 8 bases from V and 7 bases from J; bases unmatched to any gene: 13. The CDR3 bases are TGTGCCAGCTCCAAAGGGGGGACAGGGGTTGGTGGCTACACCTTC. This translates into CASSKGGTGVGGYTF.

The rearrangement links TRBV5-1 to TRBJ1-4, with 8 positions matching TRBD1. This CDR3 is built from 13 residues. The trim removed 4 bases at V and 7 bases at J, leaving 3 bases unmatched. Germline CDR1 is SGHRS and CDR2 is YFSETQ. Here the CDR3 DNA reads TGCGCCAGCAGCCAAACAGGGGGTGAAAAACTGTTTTTT. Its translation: CASSQTGGEKLFF.

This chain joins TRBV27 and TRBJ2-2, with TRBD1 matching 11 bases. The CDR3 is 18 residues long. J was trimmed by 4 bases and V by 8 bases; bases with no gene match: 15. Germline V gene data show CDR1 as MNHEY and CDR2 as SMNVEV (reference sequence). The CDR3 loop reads CASASRDRGSIFTGELFF. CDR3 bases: TGTGCCAGCGCCTCCCGGGACAGGGGGTCGATTTTCACCGGGGAGCTGTTTTTT.

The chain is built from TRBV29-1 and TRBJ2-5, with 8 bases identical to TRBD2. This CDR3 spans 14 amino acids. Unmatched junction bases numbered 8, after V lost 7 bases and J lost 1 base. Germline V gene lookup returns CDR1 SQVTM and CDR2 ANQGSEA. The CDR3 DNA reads TGCAGCGCCGGGGGAGCGGGAGTCCAAGAGACCCAGTACTTC. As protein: CSAGGAGVQETQYF.

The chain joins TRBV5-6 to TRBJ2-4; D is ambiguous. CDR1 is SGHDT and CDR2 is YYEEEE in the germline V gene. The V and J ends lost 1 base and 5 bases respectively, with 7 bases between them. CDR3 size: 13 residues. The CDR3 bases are TGTGCCAGCAGCTTGTCCCCGGAAAACATTCAGTACTTC. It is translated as CASSLSPENIQYF.

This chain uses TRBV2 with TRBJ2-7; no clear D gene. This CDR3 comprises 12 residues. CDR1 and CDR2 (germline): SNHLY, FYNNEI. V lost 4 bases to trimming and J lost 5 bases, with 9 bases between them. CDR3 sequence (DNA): TGTGCCAGCAGTGGACATTCCGACGAGCAGTACTTC. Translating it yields CASSGHSDEQYF.

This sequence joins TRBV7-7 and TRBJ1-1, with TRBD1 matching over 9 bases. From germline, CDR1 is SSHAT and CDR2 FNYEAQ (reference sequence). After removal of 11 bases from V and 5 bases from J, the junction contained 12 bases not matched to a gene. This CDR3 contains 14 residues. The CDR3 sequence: CAAGLQGAGTEAFF. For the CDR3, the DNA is TGTGCCGCGGGTCTACAGGGGGCCGGGACTGAAGCTTTCTTT.

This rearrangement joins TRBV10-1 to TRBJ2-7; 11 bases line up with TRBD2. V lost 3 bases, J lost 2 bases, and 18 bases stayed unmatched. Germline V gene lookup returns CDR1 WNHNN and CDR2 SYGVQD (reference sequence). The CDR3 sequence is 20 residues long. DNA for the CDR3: TGCGCCAGCAGTGATGGGTCAAGGGGACTCACTAGCGGGAGTCCCTACGAGCAGTACTTC. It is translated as CASSDGSRGLTSGSPYEQYF.

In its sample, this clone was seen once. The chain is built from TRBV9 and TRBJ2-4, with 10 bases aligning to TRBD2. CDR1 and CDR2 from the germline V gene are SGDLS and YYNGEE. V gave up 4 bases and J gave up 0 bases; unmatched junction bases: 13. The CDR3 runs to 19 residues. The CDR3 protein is CASSPRALAGGLAKNIQYF. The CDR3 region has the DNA TGTGCCAGCAGCCCCCGCGCTTTAGCGGGAGGCCTAGCCAAAAACATTCAGTACTTC.

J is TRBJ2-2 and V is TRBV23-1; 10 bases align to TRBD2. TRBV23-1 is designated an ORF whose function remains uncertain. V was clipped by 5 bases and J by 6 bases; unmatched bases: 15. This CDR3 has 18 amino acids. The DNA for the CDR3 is TGCGCCAGCAGTGGAGAGGGCTTAGCGGGAGGCCCCTCCGGGGAGCTGTTTTTT. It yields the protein CASSGEGLAGGPSGELFF.

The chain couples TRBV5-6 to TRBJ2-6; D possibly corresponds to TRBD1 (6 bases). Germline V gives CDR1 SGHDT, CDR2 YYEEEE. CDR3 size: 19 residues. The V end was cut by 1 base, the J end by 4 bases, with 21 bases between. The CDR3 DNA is TGTGCCAGCAGCTTGCGGGACACCCTCCCGAGAGCGGGGGCCAACGTCCTGACTTTC. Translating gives CASSLRDTLPRAGANVLTF.

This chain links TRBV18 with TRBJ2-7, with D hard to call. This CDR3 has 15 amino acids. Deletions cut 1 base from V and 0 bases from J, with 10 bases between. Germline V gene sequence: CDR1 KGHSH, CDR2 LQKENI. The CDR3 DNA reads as TGTGCCAGCTCACCACGTCTTACAGTCTCCTACGAGCAGTACTTC. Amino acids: CASSPRLTVSYEQYF.

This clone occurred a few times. Here the CDR3 DNA reads TGTGCCAGCATTCGGGGACAGAGATACAATGAGCAGTTCTTC. Amino acid sequence: CASIRGQRYNEQFF. The rearrangement joins TRBV28 to TRBJ2-1; 7 bases fit TRBD1. CDR1 and CDR2 (germline): MDHEN, SYDVKM. This CDR3 spans 14 amino acids. The trim removed 7 bases at V and 4 bases at J, leaving 7 bases unmatched.